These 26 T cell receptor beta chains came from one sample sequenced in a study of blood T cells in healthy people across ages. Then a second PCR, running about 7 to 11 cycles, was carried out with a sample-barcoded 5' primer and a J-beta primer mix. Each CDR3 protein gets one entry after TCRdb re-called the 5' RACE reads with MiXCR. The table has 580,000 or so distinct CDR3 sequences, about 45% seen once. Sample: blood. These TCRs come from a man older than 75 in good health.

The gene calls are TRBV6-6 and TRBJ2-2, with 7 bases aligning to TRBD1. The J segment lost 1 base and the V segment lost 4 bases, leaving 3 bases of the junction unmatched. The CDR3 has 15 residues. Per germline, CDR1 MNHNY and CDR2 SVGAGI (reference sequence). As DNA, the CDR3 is TGTGCCAGCAGTTCCGGGACAGAGAACACCGGGGAGCTGTTTTTT. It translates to CASSSGTENTGELFF.

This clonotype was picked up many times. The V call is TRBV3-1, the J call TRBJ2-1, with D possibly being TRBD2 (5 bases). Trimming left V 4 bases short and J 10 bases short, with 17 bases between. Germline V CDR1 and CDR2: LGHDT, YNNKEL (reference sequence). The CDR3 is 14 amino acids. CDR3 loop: CASSPLTASREQFF. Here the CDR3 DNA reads TGTGCCAGCAGCCCCCTGACGGCTAGCAGAGAGCAGTTCTTC.

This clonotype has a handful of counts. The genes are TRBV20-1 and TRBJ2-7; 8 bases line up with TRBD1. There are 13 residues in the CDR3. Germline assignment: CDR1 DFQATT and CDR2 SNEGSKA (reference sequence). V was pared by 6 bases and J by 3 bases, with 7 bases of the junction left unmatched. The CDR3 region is CSARAGGNYEQYF. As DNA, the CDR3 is TGCAGTGCCCGGGCAGGGGGCAACTACGAGCAGTACTTC.

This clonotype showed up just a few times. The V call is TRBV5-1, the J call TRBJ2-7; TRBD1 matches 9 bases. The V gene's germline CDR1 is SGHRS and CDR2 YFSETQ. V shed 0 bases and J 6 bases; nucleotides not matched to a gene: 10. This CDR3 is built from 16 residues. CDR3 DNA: TGCGCCAGCAGCTTGGTACCGGGACAGGGACATTTCGAGCAGTACTTC. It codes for CASSLVPGQGHFEQYF.

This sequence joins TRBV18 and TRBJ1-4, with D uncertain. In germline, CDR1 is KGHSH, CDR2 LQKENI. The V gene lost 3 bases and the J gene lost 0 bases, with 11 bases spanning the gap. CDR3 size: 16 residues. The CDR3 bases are TGTGCCAGCTCACCCCAAGGGCCTTCAACTAATGAAAAACTGTTTTTT. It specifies CASSPQGPSTNEKLFF.

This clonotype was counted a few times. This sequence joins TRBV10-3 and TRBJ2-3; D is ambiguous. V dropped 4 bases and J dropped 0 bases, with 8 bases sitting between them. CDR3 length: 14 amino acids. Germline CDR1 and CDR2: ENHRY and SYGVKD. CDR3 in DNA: TGTGCCATCAGTGCCAGCCAAAGCACAGATACGCAGTATTTT. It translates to CAISASQSTDTQYF.

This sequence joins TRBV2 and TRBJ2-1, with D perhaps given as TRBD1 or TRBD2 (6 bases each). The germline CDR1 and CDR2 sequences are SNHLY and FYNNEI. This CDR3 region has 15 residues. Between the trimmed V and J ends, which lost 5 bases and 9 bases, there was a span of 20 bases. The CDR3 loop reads CASSTGTPGGSEQFF. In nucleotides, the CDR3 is TGTGCCAGCAGTACCGGGACACCCGGGGGTAGTGAGCAGTTCTTC.

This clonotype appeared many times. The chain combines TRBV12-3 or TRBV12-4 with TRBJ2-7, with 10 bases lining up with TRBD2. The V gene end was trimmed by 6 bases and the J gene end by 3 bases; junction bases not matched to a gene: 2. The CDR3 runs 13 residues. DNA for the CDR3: TGTGCCAGCAGACTAGCGGGGATCTACGAGCAGTACTTC. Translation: CASRLAGIYEQYF.

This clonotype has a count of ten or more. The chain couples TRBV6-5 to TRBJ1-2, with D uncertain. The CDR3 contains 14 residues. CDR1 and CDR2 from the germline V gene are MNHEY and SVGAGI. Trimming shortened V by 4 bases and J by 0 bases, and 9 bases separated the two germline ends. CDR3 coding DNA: TGTGCCAGCAGTTCCCCCGCAACTAACTATGGCTACACCTTC. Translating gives CASSSPATNYGYTF.

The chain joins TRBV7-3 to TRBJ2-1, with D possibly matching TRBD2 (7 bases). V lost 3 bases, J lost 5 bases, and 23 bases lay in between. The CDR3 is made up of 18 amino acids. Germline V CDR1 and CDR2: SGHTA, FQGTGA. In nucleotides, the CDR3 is TGTGCCAGCAGCTTCGCGGCCCGGGGGCGGGAGAGGAACAATGAGCAGTTCTTC. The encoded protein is CASSFAARGRERNNEQFF.

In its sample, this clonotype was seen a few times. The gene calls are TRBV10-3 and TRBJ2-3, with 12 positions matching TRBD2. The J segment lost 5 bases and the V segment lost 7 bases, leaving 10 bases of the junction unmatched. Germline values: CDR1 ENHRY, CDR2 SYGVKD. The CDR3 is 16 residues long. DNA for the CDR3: TGTGCCATCACCAAGACTAGCGGGAGTGCTGGAGATACGCAGTATTTT. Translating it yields CAITKTSGSAGDTQYF.

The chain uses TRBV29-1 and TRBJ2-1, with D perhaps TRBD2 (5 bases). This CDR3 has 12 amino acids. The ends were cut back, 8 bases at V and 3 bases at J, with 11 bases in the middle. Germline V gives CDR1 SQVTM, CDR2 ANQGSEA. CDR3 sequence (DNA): TGCAGCCTAGGACGGGACTACAATGAGCAGTTCTTC. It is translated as CSLGRDYNEQFF.

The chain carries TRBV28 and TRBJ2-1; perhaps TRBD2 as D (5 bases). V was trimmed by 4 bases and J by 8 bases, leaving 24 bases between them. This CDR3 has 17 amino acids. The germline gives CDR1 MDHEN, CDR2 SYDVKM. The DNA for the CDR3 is TGTGCCAGCAGTTGGGGAAGAGGACTGCCGGCCTCGGATGAGCAGTTCTTC. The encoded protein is CASSWGRGLPASDEQFF.

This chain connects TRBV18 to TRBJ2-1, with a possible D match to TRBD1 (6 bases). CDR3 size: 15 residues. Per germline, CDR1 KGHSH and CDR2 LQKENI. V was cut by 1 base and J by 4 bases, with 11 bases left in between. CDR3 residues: CASSPQGQRYNEQFF. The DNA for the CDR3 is TGTGCCAGCTCACCACAAGGACAGAGATACAATGAGCAGTTCTTC.

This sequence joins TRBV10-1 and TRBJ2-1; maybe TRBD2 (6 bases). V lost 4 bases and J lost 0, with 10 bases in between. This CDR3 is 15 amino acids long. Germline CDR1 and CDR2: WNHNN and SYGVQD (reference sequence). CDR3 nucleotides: TGCGCCAGCAGTGGTTCGGGGGACTCCTACAATGAGCAGTTCTTC. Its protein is CASSGSGDSYNEQFF.

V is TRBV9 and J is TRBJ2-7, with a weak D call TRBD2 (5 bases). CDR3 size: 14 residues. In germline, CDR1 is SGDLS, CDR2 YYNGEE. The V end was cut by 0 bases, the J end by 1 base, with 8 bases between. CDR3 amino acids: CASSVGEFSYEQYF. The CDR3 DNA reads TGTGCCAGCAGCGTAGGGGAGTTTTCCTACGAGCAGTACTTC.

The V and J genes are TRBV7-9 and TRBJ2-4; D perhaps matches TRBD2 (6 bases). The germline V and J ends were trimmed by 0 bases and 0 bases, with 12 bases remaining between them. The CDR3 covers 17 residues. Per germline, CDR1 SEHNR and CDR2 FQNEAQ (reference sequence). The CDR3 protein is CASSLADGRGAKNIQYF. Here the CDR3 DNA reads TGTGCCAGCAGCTTAGCGGACGGGCGGGGAGCCAAAAACATTCAGTACTTC.

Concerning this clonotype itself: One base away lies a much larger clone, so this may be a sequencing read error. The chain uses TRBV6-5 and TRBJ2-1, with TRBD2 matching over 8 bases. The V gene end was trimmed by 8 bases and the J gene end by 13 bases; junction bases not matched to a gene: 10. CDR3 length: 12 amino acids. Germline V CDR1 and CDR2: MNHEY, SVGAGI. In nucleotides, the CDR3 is TGTGCCAGCGGGGGGGCGGGGGGCGGTCAGTTCTTC. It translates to CASGGAGGGQFF.

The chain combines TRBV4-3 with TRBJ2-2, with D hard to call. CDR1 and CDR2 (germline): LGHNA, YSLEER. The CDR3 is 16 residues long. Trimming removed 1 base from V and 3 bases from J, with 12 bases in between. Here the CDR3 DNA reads TGCGCCAGCAGCCAAGTGGGTCACATGGACACCGGGGAGCTGTTTTTT. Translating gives CASSQVGHMDTGELFF.

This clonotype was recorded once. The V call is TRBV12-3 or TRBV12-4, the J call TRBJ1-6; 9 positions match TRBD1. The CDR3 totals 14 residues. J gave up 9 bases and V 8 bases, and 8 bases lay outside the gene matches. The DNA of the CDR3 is TGTGCCAGCGGGACAGGGCTTCGGGCTTCACCCCTCCACTTT. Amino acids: CASGTGLRASPLHF.

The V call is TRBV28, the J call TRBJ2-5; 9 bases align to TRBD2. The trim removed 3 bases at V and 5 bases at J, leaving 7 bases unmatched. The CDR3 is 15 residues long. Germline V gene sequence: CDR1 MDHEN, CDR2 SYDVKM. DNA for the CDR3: TGTGCCAGCAGTTTTCGCCTAGCGGGGTTCGAGACCCAGTACTTC. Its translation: CASSFRLAGFETQYF. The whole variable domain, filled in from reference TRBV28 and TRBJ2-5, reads DVKVTQSSRYLVKRTGEKVFLECVQDMDHENMFWYRQDPGLGLRLIYFSYDVKMKEKGDIPEGYSVSREKKERFSLILESASTNQTSMYLCASSFRLAGFETQYFGPGTRLLVL.

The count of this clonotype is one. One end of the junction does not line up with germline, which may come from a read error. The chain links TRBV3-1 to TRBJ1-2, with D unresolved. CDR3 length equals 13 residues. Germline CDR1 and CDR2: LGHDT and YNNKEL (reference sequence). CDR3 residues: CASSESVYYGHTF. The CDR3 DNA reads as TGTGCCAGCAGCGAAAGCGTCTACTATGGCCACACCTTC.

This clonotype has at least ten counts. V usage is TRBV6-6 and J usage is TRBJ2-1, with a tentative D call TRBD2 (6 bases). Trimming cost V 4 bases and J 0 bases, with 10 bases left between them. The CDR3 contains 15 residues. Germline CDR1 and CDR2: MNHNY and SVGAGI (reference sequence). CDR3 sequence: CASSLAASSYNEQFF. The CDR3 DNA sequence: TGTGCCAGCAGTTTAGCGGCGAGCTCCTACAATGAGCAGTTCTTC.

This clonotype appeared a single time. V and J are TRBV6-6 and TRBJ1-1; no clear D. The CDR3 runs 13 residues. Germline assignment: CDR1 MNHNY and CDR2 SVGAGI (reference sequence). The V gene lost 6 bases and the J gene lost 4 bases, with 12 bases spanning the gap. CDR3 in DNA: TGTGCCAGCAGCTACCTGTACGCCACTGAAGCTTTCTTT. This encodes CASSYLYATEAFF.

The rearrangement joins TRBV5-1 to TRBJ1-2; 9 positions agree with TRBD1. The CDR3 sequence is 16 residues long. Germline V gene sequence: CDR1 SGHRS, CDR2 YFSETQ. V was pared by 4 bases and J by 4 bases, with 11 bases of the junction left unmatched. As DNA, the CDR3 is TGCGCCAGCAGCGACCCAGGGACAGGGAGAAGCTATGGCTACACCTTC. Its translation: CASSDPGTGRSYGYTF. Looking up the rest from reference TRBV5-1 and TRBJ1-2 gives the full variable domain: KAGVTQTPRYLIKTRGQQVTLSCSPISGHRSVSWYQQTPGQGLQFLFEYFSETQRNKGNFPGRFSGRQFSNSRSEMNVSTLELGDSALYLCASSDPGTGRSYGYTFGSGTRLTVV.

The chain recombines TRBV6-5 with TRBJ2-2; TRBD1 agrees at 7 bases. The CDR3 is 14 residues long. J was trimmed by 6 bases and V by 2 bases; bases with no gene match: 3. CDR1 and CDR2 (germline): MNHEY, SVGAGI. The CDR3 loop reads CASSYAQGAGELFF. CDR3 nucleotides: TGTGCCAGCAGTTACGCGCAGGGGGCCGGGGAGCTGTTTTTT.